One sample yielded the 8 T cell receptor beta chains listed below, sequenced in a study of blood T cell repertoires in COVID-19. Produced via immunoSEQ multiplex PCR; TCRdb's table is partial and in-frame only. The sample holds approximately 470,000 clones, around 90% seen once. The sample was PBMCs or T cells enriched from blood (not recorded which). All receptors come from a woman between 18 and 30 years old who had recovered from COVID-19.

The CDR3 bases are TGTGCCAGTAGTTTCGGACATTCCGGTAACGAGCAGTACTTC. It codes for CASSFGHSGNEQYF. V is TRBV19 and J is TRBJ2-7; weak D call: TRBD1 (5 bases). The CDR3 totals 14 residues. Germline CDR1 reads LNHDA; CDR2 reads SQIVND (reference sequence). V was pared by 5 bases and J by 5 bases, with 16 bases between.

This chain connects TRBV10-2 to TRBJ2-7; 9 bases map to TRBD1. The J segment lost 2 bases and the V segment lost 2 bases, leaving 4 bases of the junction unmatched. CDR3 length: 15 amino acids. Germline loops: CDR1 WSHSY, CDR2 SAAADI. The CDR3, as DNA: TGCGCCAGCAGTGAGCGGACAGGGGAGACCTACGAGCAGTACTTC. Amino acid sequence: CASSERTGETYEQYF.

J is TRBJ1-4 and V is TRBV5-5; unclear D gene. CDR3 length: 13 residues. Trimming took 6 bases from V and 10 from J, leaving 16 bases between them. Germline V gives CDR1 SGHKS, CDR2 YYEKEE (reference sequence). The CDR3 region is CASTLIANGKLFF. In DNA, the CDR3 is TGTGCCAGCACCCTCATTGCGAACGGAAAACTGTTTTTT.

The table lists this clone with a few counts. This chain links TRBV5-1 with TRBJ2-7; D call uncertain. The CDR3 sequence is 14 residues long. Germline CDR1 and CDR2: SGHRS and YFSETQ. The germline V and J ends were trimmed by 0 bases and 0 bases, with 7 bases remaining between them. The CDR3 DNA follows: TGCGCCAGCAGCTTGGTAGAGTCCTCCTACGAGCAGTACTTC. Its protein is CASSLVESSYEQYF.

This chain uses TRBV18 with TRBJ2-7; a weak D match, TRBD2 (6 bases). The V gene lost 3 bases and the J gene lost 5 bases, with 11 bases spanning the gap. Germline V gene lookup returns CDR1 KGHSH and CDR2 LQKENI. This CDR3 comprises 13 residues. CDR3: CASSPRRDDEQYF. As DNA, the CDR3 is TGTGCCAGCTCACCCCGGCGGGACGACGAGCAGTACTTC. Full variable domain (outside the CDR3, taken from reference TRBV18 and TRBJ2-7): NAGVMQNPRHLVRRRGQEARLRCSPMKGHSHVYWYRQLPEEGLKFMVYLQKENIIDESGMPKERFSAEFPKEGPSILRIQQVVRGDSAAYFCASSPRRDDEQYFGPGTRLTVT.

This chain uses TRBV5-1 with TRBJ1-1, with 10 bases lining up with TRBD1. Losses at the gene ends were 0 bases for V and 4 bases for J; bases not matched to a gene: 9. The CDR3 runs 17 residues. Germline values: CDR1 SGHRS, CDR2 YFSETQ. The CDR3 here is CASSLGGQGRSGTEAFF. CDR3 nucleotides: TGCGCCAGCAGCTTGGGGGGACAGGGGCGTTCGGGCACTGAAGCTTTCTTT. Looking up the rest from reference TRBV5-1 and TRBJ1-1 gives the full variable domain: KAGVTQTPRYLIKTRGQQVTLSCSPISGHRSVSWYQQTPGQGLQFLFEYFSETQRNKGNFPGRFSGRQFSNSRSEMNVSTLELGDSALYLCASSLGGQGRSGTEAFFGQGTRLTVV.

The CDR3 sequence: CASSQLERGWDIQYF. The CDR3 region has the DNA TGCGCCAGCAGCCAACTTGAGCGGGGTTGGGACATTCAGTACTTC. The chain employs TRBV4-1 and TRBJ2-4; TRBD2 matches 7 bases. CDR1 and CDR2 from the germline V gene are MGHRA and YSYEKL. J gave up 8 bases and V 2 bases, and 9 bases lay outside the gene matches. CDR3 size: 15 residues.

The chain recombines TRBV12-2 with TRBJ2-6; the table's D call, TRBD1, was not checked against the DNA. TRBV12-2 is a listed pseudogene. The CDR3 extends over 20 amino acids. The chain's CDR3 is CASRSDPPGQGDSGANALTF. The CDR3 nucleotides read TGTGCAAGTCGCTCAGACCCTCCGGGACAGGGCGATTCTGGGGCCAACGCCCTGACTTTC.